The 8 T cell receptor beta chains below were found in one sample sequenced in a study of cytomegalovirus exposure and HLA in healthy donors. With 60 Vbeta and 13 Jbeta primers, the PCR was carried out. Generated by immunoSEQ multiplex PCR, the TCRdb table keeps only in-frame clones and is missing some. Of about 140,000 clones listed, about four fifths are singletons. Input material: PBMCs. The receptors stem from a man aged 25-40 years in good health and CMV-seronegative.

V and J are TRBV6-6 and TRBJ2-1; D uncertain. The V and J ends lost 6 bases and 7 bases respectively, with 7 bases between them. The CDR3 runs to 11 residues. CDR1 is MNHNY and CDR2 is SVGAGI in the germline V gene (reference sequence). CDR3 coding DNA: TGTGCCAGCAGAATCGGGAATGAGCAGTTCTTC. Encoded protein: CASRIGNEQFF.

This clone was counted only a few times. The chain couples TRBV5-6 to TRBJ2-7; the match to TRBD2 covers 10 bases. This CDR3 region has 14 residues. Trimming at V came to 4 bases and at J to 4 bases, leaving 5 bases not matched to a gene. From germline, CDR1 is SGHDT and CDR2 YYEEEE. CDR3 coding DNA: TGTGCCAGCAGCACCGGACTAGCGGAGTACGAGCAGTACTTC. This gives the protein CASSTGLAEYEQYF. The full variable domain, completed using reference TRBV5-6 and TRBJ2-7, is DAGVTQSPTHLIKTRGQQVTLRCSPKSGHDTVSWYQQALGQGPQFIFQYYEEEERQRGNFPDRFSGHQFPNYSSELNVNALLLGDSALYLCASSTGLAEYEQYFGPGTRLTVT.

The chain joins TRBV7-8 to TRBJ2-7, with a weak D call TRBD1 (6 bases). There are 15 residues in the CDR3. The V end lost 4 bases, the J end lost 2 bases, and 15 bases lay between the germline ends. Germline values: CDR1 SGHVS, CDR2 FQNEAQ. Written as DNA, the CDR3 is TGTGCCAGCAGCTCTGAAACAGGGCGGGCCTACGAGCAGTACTTC. This encodes CASSSETGRAYEQYF. Together with reference TRBV7-8 and TRBJ2-7, the CDR3 gives the full variable domain: GAGVSQSPRYKVAKRGQDVALRCDPISGHVSLFWYQQALGQGPEFLTYFQNEAQLDKSGLPSDRFFAERPEGSVSTLKIQRTQQEDSAVYLCASSSETGRAYEQYFGPGTRLTVT.

This chain connects TRBV27 to TRBJ2-7; the D gene is possibly TRBD2 (7 bases). The CDR3 has 13 amino acids. V was pared by 6 bases and J by 0 bases, with 9 bases between. CDR1 is MNHEY, CDR2 SMNVEV, per germline (reference sequence). The CDR3 region has the DNA TGTGCCAGCAGGGGGGGGCCCTCCTACGAGCAGTACTTC. Translated: CASRGGPSYEQYF.

This clone was detected only once. The chain is built from TRBV4-1 and TRBJ1-2; D perhaps matches TRBD1 (6 bases). The germline V and J ends were trimmed by 1 base and 8 bases, with 23 bases remaining between them. The CDR3 extends over 17 amino acids. In germline, CDR1 is MGHRA, CDR2 YSYEKL. The CDR3 coding sequence is TGCGCCAGCAGCCAAGCCCATGGACAGTGGGGCTTTGGGGGCTACACCTTC. The encoded protein is CASSQAHGQWGFGGYTF.

In this sample, this clone turned up a few times. The chain joins TRBV5-4 to TRBJ2-5, with 7 bases lining up with TRBD1. V dropped 4 bases and J dropped 2; count of bases not matched to a gene: 2. CDR1 and CDR2 from the germline V gene are SGHNT and YYREEE (reference sequence). The CDR3 loop spans 13 amino acids. In DNA, the CDR3 is TGTGCCAGCAGCGGGACAGTGCAAGAGACCCAGTACTTC. This sequence encodes CASSGTVQETQYF.

The gene calls are TRBV9 and TRBJ2-1; the match to TRBD2 covers 10 bases. Germline loops: CDR1 SGDLS, CDR2 YYNGEE. This CDR3 is built from 16 residues. Trimming at V came to 4 bases and at J to 6 bases, leaving 10 bases not matched to a gene. The CDR3 coding sequence is TGTGCCAGCAGCCCCAGGGTGGGGACTAGCGCCAATGAGCAGTTCTTC. The encoded protein is CASSPRVGTSANEQFF.

The chain joins TRBV7-6 to TRBJ2-4; D might be TRBD1 (6 bases). The CDR3 runs 17 residues. V was cut by 5 bases and J by 0 bases, with 17 bases left in between. Germline V lookup: CDR1 SGHVS, CDR2 FNYEAQ. CDR3 region: CASSQRRGHLAKNIQYF. In DNA, the CDR3 is TGTGCCAGCAGCCAGAGACGGGGACATCTAGCCAAAAACATTCAGTACTTC.